A selection of T cell receptor beta chains follows, all from one sample in a study of T-cell reconstitution after alpha-beta-depleted transplantation in children. TCRdb processed the PCR reads anew with MiXCR; each CDR3 protein has one entry. Found here are 350,000 to 400,000 distinct CDR3 sequences, about a fifth of them singletons; the top ten hold 3% to 4.5%. The sequenced sample was PBMCs from the stem cell graft donor, obtained from the stem cell graft. The receptor source for this set is a human donor who donated a stem cell graft to a child with acute myeloid leukemia. Both conserved end residues are part of each CDR3. The order of the fields is D gene, V gene, J gene, clone size, CDR3 DNA, CDR3 protein. D genes are given only for firm matches. Clone size is stated in some rows and not others, as once, few, many or a class when expanded.

d_gene: TRBD2; v_gene: TRBV20-1; j_gene: TRBJ2-3; abundance: NA; CDR3nt: TGCAGTGCCCCAGCCGGGACTAGCGGGAGAGAGAGCACAGATACGCAGTATTTT; CDR3aa: CSAPAGTSGRESTDTQYF
d_gene: TRBD1; v_gene: TRBV15; j_gene: TRBJ2-7; abundance: NA; CDR3nt: TGTGCCACCAGTGCGGGGGACAGGGGTTACGAGCAGTACTTC; CDR3aa: CATSAGDRGYEQYF
d_gene: TRBD1; v_gene: TRBV29-1; j_gene: TRBJ1-1; abundance: many; CDR3nt: TGCAGCGTAACAGGGGCGTGGGCGGCCACTGAAGCTTTCTTT; CDR3aa: CSVTGAWAATEAFF
d_gene: NA; v_gene: TRBV12-3/TRBV12-4; j_gene: TRBJ2-2; abundance: many; CDR3nt: TGTGCCAGCAGTCCCTCCACCGGGGAGCTGTTTTTT; CDR3aa: CASSPSTGELFF
d_gene: NA; v_gene: TRBV20-1; j_gene: TRBJ2-1; abundance: many; CDR3nt: TGCAGTGCTAGGAAATCCCTCCCGGGGGTGGCGGGGAATGAGCAGTTCTTC; CDR3aa: CSARKSLPGVAGNEQFF
d_gene: NA; v_gene: TRBV4-1; j_gene: TRBJ2-2; abundance: few; CDR3nt: TGCGCCAGCAGCCTACGTGTAGCGGAGAACACCGGGGAGCTGTTTTTT; CDR3aa: CASSLRVAENTGELFF
d_gene: TRBD1; v_gene: TRBV7-7; j_gene: TRBJ2-1; abundance: few; CDR3nt: TGTGCTAGCAGCTTAGGACCTCCGGACAGGGGGCTGGACAATGAGCAGTTCTTC; CDR3aa: CASSLGPPDRGLDNEQFF
d_gene: NA; v_gene: TRBV29-1; j_gene: TRBJ1-5; abundance: NA; CDR3nt: TGCAGCGTTGTTGGGGCACAGAATCAGCCCCAGCATTTT; CDR3aa: CSVVGAQNQPQHF
d_gene: TRBD1; v_gene: TRBV2; j_gene: TRBJ2-3; abundance: few; CDR3nt: TGTGCCAGCAGTGGACAGGGGGCAACAGATACGCAGTATTTT; CDR3aa: CASSGQGATDTQYF
d_gene: TRBD1; v_gene: TRBV4-1; j_gene: TRBJ2-2; abundance: NA; CDR3nt: TGCGCCAGCAGCTGGACAGGGTTGACAGGCGGGGAGCTGTTTTTT; CDR3aa: CASSWTGLTGGELFF
d_gene: NA; v_gene: TRBV9; j_gene: TRBJ1-1; abundance: NA; CDR3nt: TGTGCCAGCAGCGGTGTCAGGAACACTGAAGCTTTCTTT; CDR3aa: CASSGVRNTEAFF
d_gene: NA; v_gene: TRBV12-3/TRBV12-4; j_gene: TRBJ2-6; abundance: NA; CDR3nt: TGTGCCAGCAGTTTGGAGGCCTCGTCTGGGGCCAACGTCCTGACTTTC; CDR3aa: CASSLEASSGANVLTF
d_gene: TRBD1; v_gene: TRBV11-2; j_gene: TRBJ2-1; abundance: NA; CDR3nt: TGTGCCAGCAGCCCTCAGACAGGGGCACACAATGAGCAGTTCTTC; CDR3aa: CASSPQTGAHNEQFF
d_gene: TRBD1; v_gene: TRBV20-1; j_gene: TRBJ2-7; abundance: many; CDR3nt: TGCAGTGCTAGGATTCCCGGAGGACAGGGCTCCTACGAGCAGTACTTC; CDR3aa: CSARIPGGQGSYEQYF
d_gene: NA; v_gene: TRBV20-1; j_gene: TRBJ2-1; abundance: many; CDR3nt: TGCAGTGCTAGAGATTCGGGGAATGAGCAGTTCTTC; CDR3aa: CSARDSGNEQFF
d_gene: NA; v_gene: TRBV12-3/TRBV12-4; j_gene: TRBJ2-1; abundance: NA; CDR3nt: TGTGCCAGCAGTTTAAGCCGGACATTATACAATGAGCAGTTCTTC; CDR3aa: CASSLSRTLYNEQFF
d_gene: TRBD2; v_gene: TRBV27; j_gene: TRBJ2-1; abundance: NA; CDR3nt: TGTGCCAGCAGGAGTGCGGGAGGCCGCTCCTACAATGAGCAGTTCTTC; CDR3aa: CASRSAGGRSYNEQFF
d_gene: TRBD1; v_gene: TRBV5-1; j_gene: TRBJ2-2; abundance: NA; CDR3nt: TGCGCCAGCAGCTTGCGAGGCAGGGGGCAAAACACCGGGGAGCTGTTTTTT; CDR3aa: CASSLRGRGQNTGELFF
d_gene: TRBD2; v_gene: TRBV29-1; j_gene: TRBJ2-3; abundance: many; CDR3nt: TGCAGCGTTGAAGATGGCCAGCGGGAGGGCACAGATACGCAGTATTTT; CDR3aa: CSVEDGQREGTDTQYF
d_gene: TRBD2; v_gene: TRBV25-1; j_gene: TRBJ2-7; abundance: NA; CDR3nt: TGTGCCAGCAGTGAATATTTTAGCCTAGCGGGAGCTTACGAGCAGTACTTC; CDR3aa: CASSEYFSLAGAYEQYF
d_gene: TRBD1; v_gene: TRBV15; j_gene: TRBJ2-5; abundance: many; CDR3nt: TGTGCCACCAAAGTGACAGGGACGTGGACCCAAGAGACCCAGTACTTC; CDR3aa: CATKVTGTWTQETQYF
d_gene: NA; v_gene: TRBV5-1; j_gene: TRBJ2-3; abundance: few; CDR3nt: TGCGCCAGCAGCTACAGTCAGGGTTGGACAGATACGCAGTATTTT; CDR3aa: CASSYSQGWTDTQYF
d_gene: NA; v_gene: TRBV20-1; j_gene: TRBJ1-6; abundance: many; CDR3nt: TGCAGTGCTAGAGATGGGGGGGGGCGTCCCCACTTT; CDR3aa: CSARDGGGRPHF